This T cell receptor (beta chain) was retrieved from a study of T cells in Graves' hyperthyroidism and ophthalmopathy. Across the whole study: Peripheral blood was acquired at first diagnosis, ahead of any therapy whatsoever. Regarding the study as a whole: Most thyroid clonotypes expanded above 0.001 appeared in blood too.

Template material for amplifying TCR beta CDR3 regions consisted of RNA transcripts. Carried out on the TCR CDR3, a first-round RT-PCR used the HTBI primer set. MiXCR, applied by TCRdb to the multiplex PCR reads, yields one record per CDR3 protein. The sample has about 360,000 distinct CDR3 sequences; about 13% are singletons. This clonotype was counted many times. Its antigen is not known. Source material: blood. The sequence was collected from a woman between 18 and 30 years old with Graves' hyperthyroidism.

The CDR3 reads CASSFSASSGNTIYF. The CDR3 DNA reads as TGTGCCAGCAGCTTTAGCGCAAGCTCTGGAAACACCATATATTTT. J is TRBJ1-3 and V is TRBV7-2; D not resolved. V was shortened by 3 bases and J by 0 bases, with 9 bases between the two germline ends. Germline V CDR1 and CDR2: SGHTA, FQGNSA. The CDR3 sequence is 15 residues long.